The source of this T cell receptor (beta chain) is a study of monozygotic twins with inflammatory bowel disease. Study-level points and caveats: The co-twins with IBD showed lower TCRbeta diversity (inverse Simpson) than their healthy siblings. No separation of different T cell subtypes was possible.

With eight separate reactions per sample, the authors made cDNA. TCRdb reanalyzed the 5' RACE reads, giving one entry per CDR3 protein sequence and no DNA. The sample holds 330,000 or so distinct CDR3 sequences. To note about this clonotype: Its antigen remains unidentified.

The germline gives CDR1 WSHSY, CDR2 SAAADI. This CDR3 spans 11 amino acids. The genes are TRBV10-2 and TRBJ2-7; TCRdb indicates TRBD1, and absent DNA this call remains unverified. The sequencing input was blood. The receptor was derived from a human donor with ulcerative colitis or Crohn's disease, or a healthy co-twin of an affected twin (not recorded which). The CDR3 sequence is CASAPGGEQYF.